The next 8 T cell receptor beta chains were all read from a single sample in a study of vaccination and CD4 T cells after COVID-19. Treatment described: approximately 9-day PBMC culture with coronavirus spike peptide pools or control peptides (ViraFEST assay). What these receptors recognize is not known. An Oncomine TCR Beta short-read assay was used to sequence the DNA from cultured CD4+ T cells. One entry per CDR3 protein results from TCRdb running MiXCR on the PCR reads. Among 10,000 to 15,000 distinct CDR3 sequences, under 55% were seen once, and the ten largest hold 20% to 25%. The source material was CD4+ T cells from blood, cultured in vitro, sampled before SARS-CoV-2 vaccination. The receptors shown here come from a human donor who had recovered from COVID-19.

This clonotype was found once. CDR3 region: CASSESVGRGTEAFF. The CDR3 DNA is TGTGCCAGCAGTGAATCCGTAGGGAGAGGGACTGAAGCTTTCTTT. This chain connects TRBV25-1 to TRBJ1-1, with unresolved D. Trimming shortened V by 1 base and J by 5 bases, and 14 bases separated the two germline ends. The CDR3 is 15 amino acids. From germline, CDR1 is MGHDK and CDR2 SYGVNS.

This clonotype was seen once. The rearrangement joins TRBV27 to TRBJ2-1, with D possibly matching TRBD1 (5 bases). The V end lost 2 bases, the J end lost 6 bases, and 14 bases lay between the germline ends. Germline V gene lookup returns CDR1 MNHEY and CDR2 SMNVEV (reference sequence). The CDR3 contains 15 residues. CDR3 in amino acids: CASSLTQGLGNEQFF. CDR3 nucleotide sequence: TGTGCCAGCAGTTTAACTCAGGGTCTGGGCAATGAGCAGTTCTTC.

The chain carries TRBV24-1 and TRBJ1-1, with D possibly matching TRBD1 (6 bases). Per the germline V gene, CDR1 is KGHDR and CDR2 is SFDVKD. The germline V and J ends were trimmed by 7 bases and 4 bases, with 12 bases remaining between them. The CDR3 runs 13 residues. CDR3 sequence (DNA): TGTGCCACCAGCATAACAGGGACCACTGAAGCTTTCTTT. This encodes CATSITGTTEAFF.

The chain is built from TRBV5-1 and TRBJ1-1; 8 bases line up with TRBD1. The CDR3 spans 15 residues. Per the germline V gene, CDR1 is SGHRS and CDR2 is YFSETQ. Trimming removed 4 bases from V and 4 bases from J; junction bases left unmatched: 9. The CDR3 region is CASSLATGVRTEAFF. In DNA, the CDR3 is TGCGCCAGCAGCCTCGCGACAGGGGTGCGCACTGAAGCTTTCTTT.

This clonotype was picked up a small number of times. The chain uses TRBV20-1 and TRBJ1-6; D is ambiguous. With 3 bases removed from V and 3 bases from J, the gap between germline ends came to 9 bases. CDR3 length: 14 amino acids. CDR1 is DFQATT and CDR2 is SNEGSKA in the germline V gene (reference sequence). CDR3 sequence reads: CSARLVIYNSPLHF. DNA for the CDR3: TGCAGTGCTAGGCTGGTAATCTATAATTCACCCCTCCACTTT.

This clonotype was detected only a few times. This chain connects TRBV19 to TRBJ1-2; no clear D gene. Trimming removed 3 bases from V and 4 bases from J, with 9 bases in between. In germline, CDR1 is LNHDA, CDR2 SQIVND (reference sequence). CDR3 size: 13 residues. The CDR3 loop is CASSILSGYGYTF. The CDR3 DNA reads TGTGCCAGTAGTATTCTGTCCGGCTATGGCTACACCTTC.

The chain uses TRBV20-1 and TRBJ2-3, with 7 bases aligning to TRBD2. V lost 3 bases, J lost 2 bases, and 8 bases stayed unmatched. This CDR3 spans 15 amino acids. The germline gives CDR1 DFQATT, CDR2 SNEGSKA (reference sequence). The CDR3 protein is CSASWRGIFTDTQYF. CDR3 bases: TGCAGTGCTAGTTGGCGGGGGATCTTCACAGATACGCAGTATTTT.

Only a few counts were recorded for this clonotype. The chain combines TRBV20-1 with TRBJ2-1; D may match TRBD1 or TRBD2 (5 bases each). The germline CDR1 and CDR2 sequences are DFQATT and SNEGSKA (reference sequence). Trimming took off 4 bases at V and 8 bases at J, with 12 bases between the two ends. This CDR3 is 12 amino acids long. CDR3 sequence: CSAIAGSDEQFF. The CDR3, as DNA: TGCAGTGCTATAGCAGGGAGCGATGAGCAGTTCTTC.